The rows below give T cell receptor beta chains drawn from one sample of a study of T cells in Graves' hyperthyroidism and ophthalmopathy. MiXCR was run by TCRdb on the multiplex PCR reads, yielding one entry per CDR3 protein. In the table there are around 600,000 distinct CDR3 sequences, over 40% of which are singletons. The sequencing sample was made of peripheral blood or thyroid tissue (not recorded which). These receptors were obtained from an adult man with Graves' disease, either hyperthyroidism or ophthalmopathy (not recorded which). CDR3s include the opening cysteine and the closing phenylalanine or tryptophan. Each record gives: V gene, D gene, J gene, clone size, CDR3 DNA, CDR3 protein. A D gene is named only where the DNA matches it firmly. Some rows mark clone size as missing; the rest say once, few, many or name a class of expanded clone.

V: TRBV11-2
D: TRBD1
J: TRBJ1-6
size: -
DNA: TGTGCCAGCAGCTTAGAACCTTGGACAGGGATCGATTCACCCCTCCACTTT
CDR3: CASSLEPWTGIDSPLHF

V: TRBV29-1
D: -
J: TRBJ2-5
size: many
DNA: TGCAGCGTTGAACAGTATAAAGAGACCCAGTACTTC
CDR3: CSVEQYKETQYF

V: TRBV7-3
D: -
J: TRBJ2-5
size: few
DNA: TGTGCCAGCAGCCCCACGGACAGCCAAAAAGAGACCCAGTACTTC
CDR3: CASSPTDSQKETQYF

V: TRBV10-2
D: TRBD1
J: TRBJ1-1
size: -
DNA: TGCGCCAGCACCGGGACAGGCAGGTCTGAAGCTTTCTTT
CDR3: CASTGTGRSEAFF

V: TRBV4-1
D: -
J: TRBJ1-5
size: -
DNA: TGCGCCAGCAGCCAAGATCGGGGGGCTGGGGGCGGTCAGCCCCAGCATTTT
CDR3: CASSQDRGAGGGQPQHF

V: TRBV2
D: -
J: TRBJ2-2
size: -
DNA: TGTGCCAGTCGTATGGGCGGAAACACCGGGGAGCTGTTTTTT
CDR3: CASRMGGNTGELFF

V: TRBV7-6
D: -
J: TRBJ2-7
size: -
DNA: TGTGCCAGCAGTAACTACGGGGGCCTCGGCGAGCAGTACTTC
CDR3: CASSNYGGLGEQYF

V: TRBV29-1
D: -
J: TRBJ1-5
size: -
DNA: TGCAGCGTCACTACCGGAGGCAATCAGCCCCAGCATTTT
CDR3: CSVTTGGNQPQHF

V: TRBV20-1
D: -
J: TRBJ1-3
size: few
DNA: TGCAGTGCTGTGGACAGCCTCTCTGGAAACACCATATATTTT
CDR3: CSAVDSLSGNTIYF

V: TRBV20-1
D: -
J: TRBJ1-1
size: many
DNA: TGCAGTGCCCTTACACAGCTGAACACTGAAGCTTTCTTT
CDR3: CSALTQLNTEAFF

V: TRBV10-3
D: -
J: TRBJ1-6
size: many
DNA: TGTGCCAGCATGGGGAATTCACCCCTCCACTTT
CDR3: CASMGNSPLHF